One T cell receptor beta chain is described in this entry. The antigen is unknown. These data are taken from a study of cytomegalovirus exposure and HLA in healthy donors. Study-wide background: An early release of data contained some 80 million unique TCRs, which came from HLA-typed donors. General study findings and limits: When analyzed later, a missense DCLRE1C variant was found to be linked to TCR beta V- and J-gene trimming. Productive status was seen about 90% or about 30% of the time for most TCR beta V segments in an earlier analysis. In a later analysis, about 17,000 TCR beta sequences were associated with HLA alleles at 0.05 false discovery rate.

Primers: 60 Vbeta forward and 13 Jbeta reverse. Sequencing used immunoSEQ multiplex PCR; TCRdb keeps in-frame clones, though not all of them. The data hold under 85,000 clones, with about 70% observed a single time. Trimming at V came to 4 bases and at J to 7 bases, leaving 7 bases not matched to a gene. The CDR3 is made up of 15 amino acids. Germline V lookup: CDR1 LGHNA, CDR2 YNFKEQ. V is TRBV4-2 and J is TRBJ1-3; 10 bases match TRBD1. What was sequenced was PBMCs. This clonotype was obtained from a woman aged 25 to 39 in good health and CMV-seropositive. The CDR3 DNA sequence: TGTGCCAGCAGCCCTAAGACAGGGGGCTGGAACACCATATATTTT. Its translation: CASSPKTGGWNTIYF.